This note documents a single TCR beta chain sequence. Its antigen is unknown. TCRdb keeps only in-frame clones here, not all; method: immunoSEQ multiplex PCR. Found here are fewer than 85,000 clones, about 90% of them singletons; the top ten hold 1% to 1.5%. Germline lookup yields CDR1 LNHDA and CDR2 SQIVND (reference sequence). This CDR3 is built from 14 residues. Deletions cut 6 bases from V and 6 bases from J, with 15 bases between. This record comes from a study of T cell responses to AZD1222 COVID-19 vaccine. Second doses were pooled across both intervals (about 4 or about 12 weeks). Overall study results and limits: The repertoires were collected only after the peak T cell response.

The sample was peripheral blood, taken 28 days after the second AZD1222 dose. This chain uses TRBV19 with TRBJ1-5, with a possible D match to TRBD1 (5 bases). The origin of this receptor is an adult who received the AZD1222 COVID-19 vaccine. As DNA, the CDR3 is TGTGCCAGTAGCATCTTGGGTGGGGGTCAGCCCCAGCATTTT. It encodes CASSILGGGQPQHF.